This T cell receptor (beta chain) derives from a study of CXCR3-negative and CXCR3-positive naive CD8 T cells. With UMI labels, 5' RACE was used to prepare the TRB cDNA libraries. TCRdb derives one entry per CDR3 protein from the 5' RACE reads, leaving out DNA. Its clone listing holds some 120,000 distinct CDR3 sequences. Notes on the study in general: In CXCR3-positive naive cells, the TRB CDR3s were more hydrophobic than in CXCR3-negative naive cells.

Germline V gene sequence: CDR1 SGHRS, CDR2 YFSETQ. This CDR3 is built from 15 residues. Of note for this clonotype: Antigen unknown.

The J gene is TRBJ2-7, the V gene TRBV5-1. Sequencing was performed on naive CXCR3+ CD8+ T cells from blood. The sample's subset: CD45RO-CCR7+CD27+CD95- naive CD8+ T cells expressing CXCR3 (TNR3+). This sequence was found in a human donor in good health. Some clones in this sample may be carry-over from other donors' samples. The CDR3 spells CASSLAPQGPYEQYF.